The rows below give T cell receptor beta chains drawn from one sample of a study of blood T cell repertoires in COVID-19. TCRdb keeps only in-frame clones here, not all; method: immunoSEQ multiplex PCR. The repertoire consists of 250,000 to 300,000 clones, with 88% occurring once and the leading ten covering 11%. The sample comprised peripheral blood. The receptors originated from a woman between 25 and 40 years old with COVID-19, enrolled during active disease. The CDR3 runs from the conserved cysteine through the conserved F or W. D genes are given only for firm matches. Size values are once, few and many counts, or a class for expanded clones, and some rows have none.

>TRBJ2-3|TRBV4-1|NA|NA
CASSQESQRRDTQYF
TGCGCCAGCAGCCAAGAGTCACAAAGAAGAGATACGCAGTATTTT
>TRBJ2-3|TRBV24-1|NA|NA
CATSDDLDARGTQYF
TGTGCCACCAGTGATGATCTCGACGCCCGAGGTACGCAGTATTTT
>TRBJ1-3|TRBV28|few|NA
CASSEWRTGNTIYF
TGTGCCAGCAGCGAGTGGAGGACTGGAAACACCATATATTTT
>TRBJ1-2|TRBV6-1|NA|NA
CASSDRIGYTF
TGTGCCAGCAGTGACAGGATCGGCTACACCTTC
>TRBJ2-1|TRBV19|NA|NA
CASKGRGSRLNEQFF
TGTGCCAGCAAAGGGCGAGGGAGTCGCCTCAATGAGCAGTTCTTC
>TRBJ1-5|TRBV6-1|NA|NA
CASSEGGGSGPQHF
TGTGCCAGCAGTGAAGGTGGAGGGTCCGGGCCCCAGCATTTT
>TRBJ1-2|TRBV2|NA|NA
CASSEVGHNYGYTF
TGTGCCAGCAGTGAAGTGGGCCATAACTATGGCTACACCTTC
>TRBJ2-5|TRBV4-1|NA|NA
CASSQESSLETQYF
TGCGCCAGCAGCCAAGAAAGTAGCTTGGAGACCCAGTACTTC
>TRBJ2-3|TRBV2|NA|TRBD2
CASSRGTSGTLTDTQYF
TGTGCCAGCAGCAGAGGGACTAGCGGGACCCTCACAGATACGCAGTATTTT
>TRBJ1-1|TRBV11-2|NA|NA
CASSLLTEAFF
TGTGCCAGCAGCCTACTCACTGAAGCTTTCTTT
>TRBJ2-7|TRBV2|NA|TRBD2
CASSQGLAGGGPVQYF
TGTGCCAGCAGTCAAGGACTAGCGGGTGGGGGGCCCGTGCAGTACTTC
>TRBJ2-1|TRBV5-6|once|NA
CASSSLTGAYNEQFF
TGTGCCAGCAGCTCCTTAACGGGAGCCTACAATGAGCAGTTCTTC
>TRBJ2-7|TRBV6-5|NA|TRBD1
CASSYVAGGSYEQYF
TGTGCCAGCAGTTACGTGGCAGGGGGCTCCTACGAGCAGTACTTC
>TRBJ1-6|TRBV11-2|NA|NA
CASSFSTLANSPLHF
TGTGCCAGCAGCTTTTCGACTTTGGCGAATTCACCCCTCCACTTT
>TRBJ1-5|TRBV4-1|NA|NA
CASSQLPGNQPQHF
TGCGCCAGCAGCCAACTACCCGGCAATCAGCCCCAGCATTTT
>TRBJ1-2|TRBV9|NA|NA
CASRSRSQMDGYTF
TGTGCCAGCAGAAGTAGGTCACAGATGGATGGCTACACCTTC
>TRBJ2-3|TRBV9|NA|TRBD2
CASSAVSPAGGTDTQYF
TGTGCCAGCAGCGCGGTGAGCCCAGCGGGAGGGACAGATACGCAGTATTTT
>TRBJ2-3|TRBV5-4|NA|TRBD1
CASSFRDRGRDTQYF
TGTGCCAGCAGCTTTAGAGACAGGGGTAGGGATACGCAGTATTTT
>TRBJ2-7|TRBV6-6|NA|TRBD1
CASSSGQGEFGGQYF
TGTGCCAGCAGTTCAGGACAGGGGGAATTTGGTGGGCAGTACTTC
>TRBJ2-7|TRBV21-1|NA|NA
CASSKVNRLTYEQYF
TGTGCCAGCAGCAAAGTTAACAGGTTGACCTACGAGCAGTACTTC
>TRBJ2-1|TRBV29-1|NA|TRBD2
CSVESPLAGGLVGNEQFF
TGCAGCGTTGAGAGCCCACTAGCGGGAGGCCTCGTTGGCAATGAGCAGTTCTTC
>TRBJ2-7|TRBV19|NA|TRBD1
CASSSHRGTYEQYF
TGTGCCAGTAGCTCACACAGGGGAACCTACGAGCAGTACTTC
>TRBJ2-7|TRBV5-1|NA|NA
CASSWGQTYEQYF
TGCGCCAGCAGCTGGGGCCAAACTTACGAGCAGTACTTC
>TRBJ2-2|TRBV5-1|NA|NA
CASSPRRREGTGELFF
TGCGCCAGCAGCCCGAGACGACGGGAAGGCACCGGGGAGCTGTTTTTT
>TRBJ1-6|TRBV28|once|TRBD1
CASSLTGHSPLHF
TGTGCCAGCAGCTTGACAGGGCACTCACCCCTCCACTTT
>TRBJ2-1|TRBV28|NA|TRBD2
CASTHRGTSGNEQFF
TGTGCCAGCACCCATAGGGGTACTAGCGGCAATGAGCAGTTCTTC
>TRBJ2-2|TRBV9|NA|TRBD2
CASSEGPRLAGARGTGELFF
TGTGCCAGCAGCGAGGGTCCCCGGCTAGCGGGAGCTCGTGGCACCGGGGAGCTGTTTTTT
>TRBJ1-1|TRBV6-5|NA|NA
CASSYGRGTTEAFF
TGTGCCAGCAGTTACGGGAGAGGTACCACTGAAGCTTTCTTT
>TRBJ2-1|TRBV27|NA|TRBD2
CASSGLAGVDEQFF
TGTGCCAGCTCGGGGCTAGCGGGAGTTGATGAGCAGTTCTTC
>TRBJ1-1|TRBV6-5|NA|NA
CASSRDNAEAFF
TGTGCCAGCAGCCGGGACAATGCTGAAGCTTTCTTT
>TRBJ2-1|TRBV13|NA|NA
CASSLWGDGDNEQFF
TGTGCCAGCAGCTTATGGGGAGATGGGGACAATGAGCAGTTCTTC
>TRBJ2-7|TRBV2|NA|TRBD2
CASSEGGRADYEQYF
TGTGCCAGCAGTGAAGGCGGGAGGGCCGATTACGAGCAGTACTTC
>TRBJ1-6|TRBV18|NA|NA
CASSPAGDNSPLHF
TGTGCCAGCTCACCGGCAGGGGATAATTCACCCCTCCACTTT
>TRBJ2-7|TRBV7-6|NA|TRBD2
CASSFGLAGGTRSYEQYF
TGTGCCAGCAGCTTCGGACTAGCGGGAGGGACGCGGTCCTACGAGCAGTACTTC
>TRBJ2-1|TRBV15|NA|NA
CATSRDRGFNNEQFF
TGTGCCACCAGCAGAGATAGAGGTTTTAACAATGAGCAGTTCTTC
>TRBJ1-5|TRBV23-1|once|NA
CASSQSSRPQHF
TGCGCCAGCAGTCAATCGAGTAGGCCCCAGCATTTT
>TRBJ1-1|TRBV14|NA|NA
CASSQVGGSQEAFF
TGTGCCAGCAGCCAAGTCGGGGGATCCCAAGAAGCTTTCTTT
>TRBJ1-4|TRBV9|NA|NA
CASTAGPSGEKLFF
TGTGCCAGCACCGCAGGACCTTCGGGGGAAAAACTGTTTTTT
>TRBJ2-1|TRBV21-1|NA|NA
CASSKGTSRRYNEQFF
TGTGCCAGCAGCAAAGGGACTAGCAGGAGGTACAATGAGCAGTTCTTC
>TRBJ2-1|TRBV19|NA|NA
CASNGAGNEQFF
TGTGCCAGTAACGGTGCCGGTAATGAGCAGTTCTTC
>TRBJ2-7|TRBV5-8|NA|NA
CASSRWGVAEQYF
TGTGCCAGCAGCCGGTGGGGGGTAGCAGAGCAGTACTTC
>TRBJ1-2|TRBV28|few|NA
CASSQQGDYGYTF
TGTGCCAGCAGCCAACAGGGTGACTATGGCTACACCTTC
>TRBJ1-2|TRBV2|NA|NA
CASSDSVYGYTF
TGTGCCAGCAGTGATTCAGTCTATGGCTACACCTTC
>TRBJ1-4|TRBV2|NA|TRBD1
CASNLRGRGEKLFF
TGTGCCAGCAACCTCAGGGGGCGAGGGGAAAAACTGTTTTTT
>TRBJ1-4|TRBV24-1|NA|TRBD1
CATSDPQGAGEKLFF
TGTGCCACCAGTGATCCGCAGGGGGCGGGCGAAAAACTGTTTTTT
>TRBJ1-2|TRBV2|NA|NA
CASSVQANYGYTF
TGTGCCAGCAGTGTGCAGGCAAACTATGGCTACACCTTC
>TRBJ2-1|TRBV6-2/TRBV6-3|NA|NA
CASSYSPAIGKFF
TGTGCCAGCAGTTACTCCCCAGCGATAGGAAAGTTCTTC
>TRBJ2-7|TRBV9|once|TRBD1
CASSGKTGVEQYF
TGTGCCAGCAGCGGGAAAACAGGGGTCGAGCAGTACTTC
>TRBJ1-5|TRBV2|NA|NA
CASSAQGRNQPQHF
TGTGCCAGCAGTGCCCAGGGTCGGAATCAGCCCCAGCATTTT
>TRBJ2-2|TRBV9|once|TRBD1
CASSVASGTGWSGELFF
TGTGCCAGCAGCGTAGCTTCTGGGACAGGGTGGTCCGGGGAGCTGTTTTTT
>TRBJ2-1|TRBV19|NA|TRBD1
CASSIILPTGVLNEQFF
TGTGCCAGTAGTATAATCCTCCCGACAGGGGTGCTAAATGAGCAGTTCTTC
>TRBJ1-3|TRBV12-3/TRBV12-4|NA|NA
CASTSTTAVHF
TGTGCCAGCACTTCAACCACAGCCGTGCATTTT